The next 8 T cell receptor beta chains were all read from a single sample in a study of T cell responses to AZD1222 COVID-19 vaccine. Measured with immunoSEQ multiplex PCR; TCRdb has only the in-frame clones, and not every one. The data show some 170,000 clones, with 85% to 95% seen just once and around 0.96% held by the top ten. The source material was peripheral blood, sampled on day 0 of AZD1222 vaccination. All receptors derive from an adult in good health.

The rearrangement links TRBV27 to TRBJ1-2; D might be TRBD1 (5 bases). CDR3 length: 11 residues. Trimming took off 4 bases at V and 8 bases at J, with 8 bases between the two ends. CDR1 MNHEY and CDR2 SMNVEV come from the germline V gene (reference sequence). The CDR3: CASSSGHGYTF. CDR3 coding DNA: TGTGCCAGCAGTTCAGGGCACGGCTACACCTTC.

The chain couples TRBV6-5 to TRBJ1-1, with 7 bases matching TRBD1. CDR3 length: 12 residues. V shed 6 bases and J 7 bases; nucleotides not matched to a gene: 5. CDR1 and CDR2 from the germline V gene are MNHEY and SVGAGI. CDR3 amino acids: CASSYGTDEAFF. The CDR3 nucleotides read TGTGCCAGCAGCTACGGGACAGATGAAGCTTTCTTT.

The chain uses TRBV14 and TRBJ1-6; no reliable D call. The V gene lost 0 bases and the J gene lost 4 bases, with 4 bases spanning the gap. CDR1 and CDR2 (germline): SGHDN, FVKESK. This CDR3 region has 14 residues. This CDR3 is CASSQDQYNSPLHF. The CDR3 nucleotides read TGTGCCAGCAGCCAAGACCAGTATAATTCACCCCTCCACTTT.

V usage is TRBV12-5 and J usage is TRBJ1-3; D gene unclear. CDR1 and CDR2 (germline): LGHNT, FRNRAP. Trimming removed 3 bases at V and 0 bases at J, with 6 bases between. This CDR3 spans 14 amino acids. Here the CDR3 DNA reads TGTGCTAGTGGTTTTGGAGTCTCTGGAAACACCATATATTTT. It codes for CASGFGVSGNTIYF.

The CDR3 DNA is TGTGCCAGCAGTTACGGGCCAGGGGGCGGCTACACCTTC. Amino acids: CASSYGPGGGYTF. This chain joins TRBV6-5 and TRBJ1-2; 8 bases agree with TRBD1. This CDR3 is 13 amino acids long. Trimming cost V 2 bases and J 8 bases; bases outside gene matches: 4. Germline CDR1 is MNHEY and CDR2 is SVGAGI.

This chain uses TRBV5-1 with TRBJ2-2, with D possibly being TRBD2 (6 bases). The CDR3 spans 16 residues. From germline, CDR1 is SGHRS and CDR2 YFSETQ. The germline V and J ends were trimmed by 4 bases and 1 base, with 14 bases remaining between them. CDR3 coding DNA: TGCGCCAGCAGCCCGGGACTCATCCTGAACACCGGGGAGCTGTTTTTT. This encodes CASSPGLILNTGELFF.

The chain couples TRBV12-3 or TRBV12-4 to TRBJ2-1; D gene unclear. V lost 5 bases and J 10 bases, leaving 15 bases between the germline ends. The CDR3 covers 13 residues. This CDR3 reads CASSGGLHGEQFF. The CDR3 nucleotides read TGTGCCAGCAGTGGTGGTCTCCACGGCGAGCAGTTCTTC.

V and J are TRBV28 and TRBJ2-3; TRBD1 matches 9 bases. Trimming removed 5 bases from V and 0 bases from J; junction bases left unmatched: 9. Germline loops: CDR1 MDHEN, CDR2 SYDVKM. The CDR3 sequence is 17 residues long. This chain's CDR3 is CASSTTGQGLSTDTQYF. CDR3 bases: TGTGCCAGCAGTACGACGGGACAGGGTTTAAGCACAGATACGCAGTATTTT.